This is a list of T cell receptor beta chains from one sample in a study of blood T cell repertoires in COVID-19. The data were produced by immunoSEQ multiplex PCR, yet TCRdb's version contains in-frame clones alone and is incomplete. The repertoire holds some 200,000 clones, 75% to 85% seen once, with 6% to 7.5% in the top ten. Sequenced sample: PBMCs or T cells enriched from blood (not recorded which). Receptor source: a woman in her 40s with acute COVID-19. The CDR3 runs from the conserved cysteine through the conserved F or W. The order of the fields is J gene, CDR3 length, V gene, D gene, clone size, CDR3 protein, CDR3 DNA. D genes are given only for firm matches. The size field is filled for only some rows; it gives once, few, many or a size class.

TRBJ1-4 15 TRBV7-9 TRBD1 - CASSASRTGGEKLFF TGTGCCAGCAGTGCGTCCCGGACAGGGGGGGAAAAACTGTTTTTT
TRBJ1-6 14 TRBV19 - - CASTSIGREAPLHF TGTGCCAGTACTTCGATTGGGCGGGAGGCACCCCTCCACTTT
TRBJ1-6 16 TRBV27 TRBD1 - CASTPGQGANVSPLHF TGTGCCAGCACCCCAGGCCAGGGGGCCAATGTCTCACCCCTCCACTTT
TRBJ1-6 17 TRBV11-2 TRBD1 - CASSLRYPGQGSSPLHF TGTGCCAGCAGCTTACGCTATCCGGGACAGGGATCTTCACCCCTCCACTTT
TRBJ2-7 15 TRBV3-1/TRBV3-2 - - CASSPPGSTVYEQYF TGTGCCAGCAGCCCTCCCGGGAGCACGGTATACGAGCAGTACTTC
TRBJ2-6 17 TRBV10-3 - once CAITTSTALSGANVLTF TGTGCCATCACCACCTCGACAGCGCTCTCTGGGGCCAACGTCCTGACTTTC
TRBJ1-3 16 TRBV3-1/TRBV3-2 - once CASSHPLGSSGNTIYF TGTGCCAGCAGCCATCCCCTCGGTAGCTCTGGAAACACCATATATTTT
TRBJ2-1 14 TRBV6-5 TRBD2 - CASTLPGTSNEQFF TGTGCCAGCACCCTACCCGGGACTAGCAATGAGCAGTTCTTC
TRBJ1-5 16 TRBV11-2 TRBD1 - CASSLGGQLSNQPQHF TGTGCCAGCAGCTTAGGGGGACAGCTTAGCAATCAGCCCCAGCATTTT
TRBJ1-5 15 TRBV28 - once CASSLQGQGNQPQHF TGTGCCAGCAGTTTACAGGGGCAGGGAAATCAGCCCCAGCATTTT
TRBJ2-1 14 TRBV21-1 - - CAIWDRGPRDEQFF TGTGCCATTTGGGACAGGGGGCCGCGGGATGAGCAGTTCTTC
TRBJ1-5 16 TRBV4-1 - few CASSQVQSTSNQPQHF TGCGCCAGCAGCCAAGTTCAGTCAACTAGCAATCAGCCCCAGCATTTT
TRBJ2-7 14 TRBV27 TRBD1 - CASSLRQGPYEQYF TGTGCCAGCAGCTTAAGACAGGGGCCCTACGAGCAGTACTTC
TRBJ2-1 16 TRBV9 TRBD2 once CASSPEEKRGYNEQFF TGTGCCAGCAGCCCAGAGGAAAAGCGGGGCTACAATGAGCAGTTCTTC
TRBJ1-5 15 TRBV28 TRBD1 once CASSWTGASNQPQHF TGTGCCAGCAGTTGGACAGGAGCGAGCAATCAGCCCCAGCATTTT
TRBJ1-5 17 TRBV7-2 - - CASSSGTPTFPNQPQHF TGTGCCAGCAGCTCCGGGACACCTACCTTCCCCAATCAGCCCCAGCATTTT
TRBJ2-7 15 TRBV28 - once CASSLVNTPSYEQYF TGTGCCAGCAGTTTAGTTAATACTCCCTCCTACGAGCAGTACTTC
TRBJ2-2 13 TRBV19 - - CASKSGGTGELFF TGTGCCAGTAAGTCCGGGGGCACCGGGGAGCTGTTTTTT
TRBJ1-3 16 TRBV13 - - CASSLRTLFSGNTIYF TGTGCCAGCAGCTTAAGGACACTTTTCTCTGGAAACACCATATATTTT
TRBJ1-1 13 TRBV12-3/TRBV12-4 - - CASSSTGNTEAFF TGTGCCAGCAGCTCCACGGGGAACACTGAAGCTTTCTTT
TRBJ2-7 12 TRBV3-1/TRBV3-2 - - CASGAGSYEQYF TGTGCCAGCGGAGCAGGGTCCTACGAGCAGTACTTC
TRBJ1-2 15 TRBV28 TRBD1 - CASSLLGQGKYGYTF TGTGCCAGCAGTTTACTCGGACAGGGAAAGTATGGCTACACCTTC
TRBJ1-3 11 TRBV24-1 - - CATSRGDTIYF TGTGCCACCAGCAGGGGAGACACCATATATTTT
TRBJ2-3 17 TRBV7-2 - - CASSLAEGLIGTDTQYF TGTGCCAGCAGCTTAGCGGAGGGTCTGATCGGTACGGATACGCAGTATTTT
TRBJ1-4 15 TRBV7-2 - - CASSLDQQTNEKLFF TGTGCCAGCAGCTTAGATCAACAGACTAATGAAAAACTGTTTTTT
TRBJ1-1 14 TRBV21-1 - - CASSKGQIDREAFF TGTGCCAGCAGCAAAGGACAGATAGACCGTGAAGCTTTCTTT
TRBJ2-2 11 TRBV7-9 - - CASTSGETVLF TGTGCCAGCACCTCCGGTGAGACAGTCCTTTTT
TRBJ2-5 16 TRBV5-4 - - CASSLDRVIMTETQYF TGTGCCAGCAGCTTGGATCGGGTTATAATGACAGAGACCCAGTACTTC
TRBJ2-1 17 TRBV11-2 - - CASSLLVGSGVVNEQFF TGTGCCAGCAGCTTATTAGTCGGGTCAGGGGTAGTTAATGAGCAGTTCTTC
TRBJ1-4 15 TRBV2 - - CASSEATPGGRKLFF TGTGCCAGCAGTGAAGCTACCCCGGGGGGTAGAAAACTGTTTTTT
TRBJ1-5 13 TRBV18 - once CASSPLVNEPQHF TGTGCCAGCTCACCACTAGTAAACGAGCCCCAGCATTTT
TRBJ1-4 17 TRBV7-8 - - CASSARRNRRANEKLFF TGTGCCAGCAGCGCCAGACGGAATCGGCGGGCTAATGAAAAACTGTTTTTT
TRBJ2-5 20 TRBV6-6 - few CASSQRPHSFKYRQQETQYF TGTGCCAGCAGCCAAAGACCACATTCTTTCAAATATAGACAGCAAGAGACCCAGTACTTC
TRBJ2-1 17 TRBV7-9 TRBD2 - CASSLKLRTSGPNEQFF TGTGCCAGCAGCTTAAAACTTCGGACTAGCGGACCCAATGAGCAGTTCTTC
TRBJ2-5 16 TRBV3-1/TRBV3-2 TRBD2 - CASSQDLASGVETQYF TGTGCCAGCAGCCAAGATCTTGCTAGCGGGGTAGAGACCCAGTACTTC
TRBJ2-5 15 TRBV9 TRBD2 - CASSVGLAGTETQYF TGTGCCAGCAGCGTAGGACTAGCGGGAACAGAGACCCAGTACTTC
TRBJ2-1 14 TRBV13 - - CASSSRGTYNEQFF TGTGCCAGCAGCTCCCGGGGGACCTACAATGAGCAGTTCTTC
TRBJ1-3 17 TRBV28 - - CASSPADRSYSGNTIYF TGTGCCAGCAGCCCCGCCGACAGATCATACTCTGGAAACACCATATATTTT
TRBJ1-3 15 TRBV9 - - CASSVDRNSGNTIYF TGTGCCAGCAGCGTAGACAGAAACTCTGGAAACACCATATATTTT
TRBJ2-3 15 TRBV7-3 TRBD2 - CASSLEGGSTDTQYF TGTGCCAGCAGCTTAGAGGGAGGGAGCACAGATACGCAGTATTTT
TRBJ2-7 12 TRBV5-4 TRBD1 - CASSRTGDEQYF TGTGCCAGCAGCCGGACAGGGGATGAGCAGTACTTC
TRBJ2-3 17 TRBV9 TRBD2 - CASSVDAGLAGTDTQYF TGTGCCAGCAGCGTAGATGCGGGACTAGCGGGCACAGATACGCAGTATTTT
TRBJ2-1 15 TRBV3-1/TRBV3-2 TRBD2 once CASSPLAGVYNEQFF TGTGCCAGCAGTCCCTTGGCGGGAGTTTACAATGAGCAGTTCTTC